This T cell receptor (beta chain) originates from a study of T cell responses to AZD1222 COVID-19 vaccine. Only in-frame clones appear in the TCRdb table, and some are missing; sequencing was by immunoSEQ multiplex PCR. The sample contains over 150,000 clones, about nine tenths of which appear only once. This sample comprised peripheral blood, obtained on day 0 of AZD1222 vaccination. The TCR sequence derives from an adult in good health.

The CDR3 sequence is CASSENRAREAFF. CDR3 DNA: TGTGCCAGCAGTGAGAACAGGGCTCGTGAAGCTTTCTTT. The chain carries TRBV6-2 or TRBV6-3 and TRBJ1-1; possible D gene TRBD1, 6 bases. The CDR3 extends over 13 amino acids. V was trimmed by 5 bases and J by 7 bases, leaving 14 bases between them. Per the germline V gene, CDR1 is MNHEY and CDR2 is SVGEGT.